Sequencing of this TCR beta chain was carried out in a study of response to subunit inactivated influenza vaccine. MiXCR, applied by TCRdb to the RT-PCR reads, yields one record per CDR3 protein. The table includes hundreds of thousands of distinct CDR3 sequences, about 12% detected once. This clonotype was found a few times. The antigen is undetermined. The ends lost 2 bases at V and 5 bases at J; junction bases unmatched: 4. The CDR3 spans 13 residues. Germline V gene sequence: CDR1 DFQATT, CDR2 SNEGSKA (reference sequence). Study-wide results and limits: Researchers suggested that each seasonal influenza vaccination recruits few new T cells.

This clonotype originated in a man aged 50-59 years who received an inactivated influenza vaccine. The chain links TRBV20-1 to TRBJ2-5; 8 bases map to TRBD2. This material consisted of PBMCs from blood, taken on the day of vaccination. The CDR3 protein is CSARTGGFETQYF. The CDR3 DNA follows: TGCAGTGCTAGAACGGGAGGGTTTGAGACCCAGTACTTC.